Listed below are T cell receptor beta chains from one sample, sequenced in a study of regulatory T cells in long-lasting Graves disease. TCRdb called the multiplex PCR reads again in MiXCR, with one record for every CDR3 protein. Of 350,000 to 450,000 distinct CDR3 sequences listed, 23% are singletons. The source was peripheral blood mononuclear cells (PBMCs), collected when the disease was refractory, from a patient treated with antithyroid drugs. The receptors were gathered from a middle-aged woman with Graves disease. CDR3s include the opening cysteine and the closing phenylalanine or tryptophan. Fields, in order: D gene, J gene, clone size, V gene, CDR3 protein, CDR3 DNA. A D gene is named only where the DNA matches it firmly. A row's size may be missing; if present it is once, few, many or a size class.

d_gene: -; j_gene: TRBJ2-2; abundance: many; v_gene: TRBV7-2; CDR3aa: CASSLVHGSSLTGELFF; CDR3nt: TGTGCCAGCAGCTTAGTCCACGGGAGCTCCCTCACCGGGGAGCTGTTTTTT
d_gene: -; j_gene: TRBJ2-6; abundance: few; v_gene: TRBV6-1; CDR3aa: CASRRGSDGANVLTF; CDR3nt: TGTGCCAGCAGGCGGGGATCCGATGGGGCCAACGTCCTGACTTTC
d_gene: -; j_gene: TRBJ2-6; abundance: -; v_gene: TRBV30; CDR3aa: CAGNPSGANVLTF; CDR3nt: TGTGCCGGGAACCCGTCCGGGGCCAACGTCCTGACTTTC
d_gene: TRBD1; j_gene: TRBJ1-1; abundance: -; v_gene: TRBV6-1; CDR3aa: CASSPFGTGVYEAFF; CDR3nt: TGTGCCAGCAGTCCCTTTGGGACAGGGGTATATGAAGCTTTCTTT
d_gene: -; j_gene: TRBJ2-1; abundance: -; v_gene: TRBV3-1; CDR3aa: CASSQDTYTNNEQFF; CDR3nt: TGTGCCAGCAGCCAAGACACGTATACTAACAATGAGCAGTTCTTC
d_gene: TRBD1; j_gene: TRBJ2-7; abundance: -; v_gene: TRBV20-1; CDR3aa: CSARRQGGYEQYF; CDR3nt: TGCAGTGCCCGGAGACAGGGCGGCTACGAGCAGTACTTC
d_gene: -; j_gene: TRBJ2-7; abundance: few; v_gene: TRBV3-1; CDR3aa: CASSPRLDGLGVEQYF; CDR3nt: TGTGCCAGCAGTCCTAGACTTGACGGTCTCGGGGTCGAGCAGTACTTC
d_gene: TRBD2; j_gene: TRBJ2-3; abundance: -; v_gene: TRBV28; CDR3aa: CASSLKVWGGDTDTQYF; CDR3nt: TGTGCCAGCAGTTTAAAGGTTTGGGGGGGGGACACAGATACGCAGTATTTT
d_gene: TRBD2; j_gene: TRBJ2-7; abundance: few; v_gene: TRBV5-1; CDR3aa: CASSPRAASGRARYEQYF; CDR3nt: TGCGCCAGCAGCCCTCGGGCGGCTAGCGGAAGGGCCAGGTACGAGCAGTACTTC
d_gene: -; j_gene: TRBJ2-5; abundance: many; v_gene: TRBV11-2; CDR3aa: CASSSRVPQETQYF; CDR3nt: TGTGCCAGCAGCTCGCGAGTACCTCAAGAGACCCAGTACTTC
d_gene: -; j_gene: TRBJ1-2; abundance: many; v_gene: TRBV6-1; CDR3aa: CASSEDSNYGYTF; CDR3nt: TGCGCCAGCAGTGAAGACAGTAACTATGGCTACACCTTC
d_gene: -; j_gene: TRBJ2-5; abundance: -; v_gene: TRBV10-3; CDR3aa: CAISRDPGGTQYF; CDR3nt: TGTGCCATCAGCAGGGATCCCGGGGGGACCCAGTACTTC
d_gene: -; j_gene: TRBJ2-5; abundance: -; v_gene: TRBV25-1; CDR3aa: CASGVSEILLETQYF; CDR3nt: TGTGCCAGCGGCGTAAGCGAAATCCTTCTCGAGACCCAGTACTTC
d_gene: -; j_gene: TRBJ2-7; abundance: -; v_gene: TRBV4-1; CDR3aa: CASSIGKSSYEQYF; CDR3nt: TGCGCCAGCAGCATCGGCAAAAGCTCCTACGAGCAGTACTTC
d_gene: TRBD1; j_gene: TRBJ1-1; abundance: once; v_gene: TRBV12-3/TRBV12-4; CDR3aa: CASSRGTGGPNTEAFF; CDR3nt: TGTGCCAGCAGCCGCGGGACAGGGGGCCCAAACACTGAAGCTTTCTTT
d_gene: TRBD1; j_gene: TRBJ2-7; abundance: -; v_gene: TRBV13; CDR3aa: CASSRWDRGHEQYF; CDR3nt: TGTGCCAGCAGCCGGTGGGACAGGGGACACGAGCAGTACTTC
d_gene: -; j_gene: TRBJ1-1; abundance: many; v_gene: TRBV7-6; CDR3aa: CASSFLRVNTEAFF; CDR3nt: TGTGCCAGCAGCTTCTTACGGGTGAACACTGAAGCTTTCTTT
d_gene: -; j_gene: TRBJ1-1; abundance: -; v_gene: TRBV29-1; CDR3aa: CSVVLGRGGTEAFF; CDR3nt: TGCAGCGTTGTGTTGGGAAGAGGTGGGACTGAAGCTTTCTTT
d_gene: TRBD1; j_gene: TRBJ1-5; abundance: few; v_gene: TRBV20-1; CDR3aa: CSAVTGGDQPQHF; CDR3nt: TGCAGTGCGGTGACAGGGGGCGACCAGCCCCAGCATTTT
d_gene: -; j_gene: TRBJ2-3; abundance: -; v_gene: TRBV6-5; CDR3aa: CASSYGGAGGTDTQYF; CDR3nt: TGTGCCAGCAGTTACGGGGGGGCAGGCGGCACAGATACGCAGTATTTT
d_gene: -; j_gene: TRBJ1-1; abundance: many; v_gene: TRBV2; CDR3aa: CASSESQPIEAFF; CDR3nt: TGTGCCAGCAGTGAGTCACAGCCTATTGAAGCTTTCTTT
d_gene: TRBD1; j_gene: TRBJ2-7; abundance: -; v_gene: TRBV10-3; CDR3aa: CAIAGTDAYEQYF; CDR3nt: TGTGCCATAGCCGGGACAGATGCCTACGAGCAGTACTTC
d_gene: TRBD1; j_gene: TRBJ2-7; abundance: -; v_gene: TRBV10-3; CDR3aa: CAIRFGTGYEQYF; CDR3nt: TGTGCCATCCGATTCGGGACAGGCTACGAGCAGTACTTC
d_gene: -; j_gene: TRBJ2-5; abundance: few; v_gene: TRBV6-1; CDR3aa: CASRDFPPETQYF; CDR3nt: TGTGCCAGCAGGGACTTCCCTCCGGAGACCCAGTACTTC
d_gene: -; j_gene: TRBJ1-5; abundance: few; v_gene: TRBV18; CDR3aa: CASSPAGQPQHF; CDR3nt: TGTGCCAGCTCACCTGCTGGCCAGCCCCAGCATTTT
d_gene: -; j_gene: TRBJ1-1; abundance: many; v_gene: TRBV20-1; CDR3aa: CSARTGFNTEAFF; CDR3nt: TGCAGTGCTAGAACGGGGTTTAACACTGAAGCTTTCTTT
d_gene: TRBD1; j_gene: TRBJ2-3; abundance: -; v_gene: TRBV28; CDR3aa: CASSPQGQGTDTQYF; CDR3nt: TGTGCCAGCAGTCCCCAAGGACAGGGCACAGATACGCAGTATTTT